This T cell receptor (beta chain) was captured by sequencing in a study of blood T cells in healthy people across ages. V was clipped by 6 bases and J by 5 bases, with 13 bases between them. Per germline, CDR1 SQVTM and CDR2 ANQGSEA. The CDR3 length is 13 residues. This clonotype has at least ten counts. A second about 6 to 11 cycle PCR used barcoded and J-beta primers. From the 5' RACE reads, TCRdb called clonotypes with MiXCR, one entry per CDR3 protein. The profile shows 550,000 to 700,000 distinct CDR3 sequences, 27% of them singletons. This chain links TRBV29-1 with TRBJ1-4; no clear D gene. The sample taken for sequencing was blood. The clonotype comes from a woman in her 70s in good health. The CDR3 reads CSVDGSSNEKLFF. Here the CDR3 DNA reads TGCAGCGTGGACGGGAGTTCCAATGAAAAACTGTTTTTT.